The T cell receptor beta chain described here comes from a study of cytotoxic CD8 clonotypes in ibrutinib-treated CLL. At the level of the study: Response material was collected after a median around 12 months of treatment, range 6 to 36. Findings and caveats of the study: Clonality at baseline surpassed age-matched healthy donors and tracked circulating CD8+ T-cell counts.

On this clone: What it binds is unknown.

CDR1 is SGHRS, CDR2 YFSETQ, per germline. The V end lost 4 bases, the J end lost 8 bases, and 14 bases lay between the germline ends. This CDR3 is 13 amino acids long. TCRdb keeps only in-frame clones here, not all; method: immunoSEQ multiplex PCR. The sample includes 110,000 to 150,000 clones, about 80% of them seen just once. V is TRBV5-1 and J is TRBJ2-3; D is perhaps TRBD2 (6 bases). The specimen was PBMCs, collected after 24 months of ibrutinib treatment. The origin of this receptor is a human donor with chronic lymphocytic leukemia. CDR3: CASSPQPGVTQYF. CDR3 coding DNA: TGCGCCAGCAGCCCCCAACCGGGGGTTACGCAGTATTTT.